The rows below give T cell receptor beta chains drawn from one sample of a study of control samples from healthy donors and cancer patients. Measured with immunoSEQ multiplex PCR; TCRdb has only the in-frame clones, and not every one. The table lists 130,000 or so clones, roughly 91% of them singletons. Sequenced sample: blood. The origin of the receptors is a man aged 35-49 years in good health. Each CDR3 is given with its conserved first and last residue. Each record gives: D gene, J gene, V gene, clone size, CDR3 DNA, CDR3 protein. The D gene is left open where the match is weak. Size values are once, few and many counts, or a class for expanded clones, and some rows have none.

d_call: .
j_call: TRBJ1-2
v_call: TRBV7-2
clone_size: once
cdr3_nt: TGTGCCAGCAGCTTAGACGGCAGGGCGCACTATGGCTACACCTTC
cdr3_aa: CASSLDGRAHYGYTF

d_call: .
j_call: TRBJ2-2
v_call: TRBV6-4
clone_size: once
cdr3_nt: TGTGCCAGCTCCGCGACAAGATTTGTTGGCGGGGAGCTGTTTTTT
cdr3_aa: CASSATRFVGGELFF

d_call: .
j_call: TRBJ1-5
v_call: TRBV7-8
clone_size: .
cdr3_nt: TGTGCCAGCACCCACGGGGGGGGGAATAGCAATCAGCCCCAGCATTTT
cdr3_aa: CASTHGGGNSNQPQHF

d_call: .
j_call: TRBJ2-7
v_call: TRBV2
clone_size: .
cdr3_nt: TGTGCCACCACTCTGACAGGGAGGGGGGGAGGGCAGTACTTC
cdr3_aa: CATTLTGRGGGQYF

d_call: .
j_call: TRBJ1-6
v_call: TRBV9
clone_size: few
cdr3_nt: TGTGCCAGCAGCGGGGAGGGAGTTAATTCACCCCTCCACTTT
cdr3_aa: CASSGEGVNSPLHF

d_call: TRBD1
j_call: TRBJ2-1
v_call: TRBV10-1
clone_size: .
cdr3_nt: TGCGCCAGCAGTCCAGGGGGCTCCTACAATGAGCAGTTCTTC
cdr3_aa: CASSPGGSYNEQFF

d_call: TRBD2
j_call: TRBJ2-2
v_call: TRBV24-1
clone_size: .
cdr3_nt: TGTGCCACCAGTGATCCGAGTAGCGGGGGCTACACCGGGGAGCTGTTTTTT
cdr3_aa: CATSDPSSGGYTGELFF

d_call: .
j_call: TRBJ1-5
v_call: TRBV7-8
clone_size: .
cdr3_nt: TGTGCCAGCAGCTTAAGAACAGCCAGCAATCAGCCCCAGCATTTT
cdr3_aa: CASSLRTASNQPQHF

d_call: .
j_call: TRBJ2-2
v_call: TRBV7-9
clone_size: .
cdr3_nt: TGTGCCAGCAACGCCAGGCCTGGGGTGAACACCGGGGAGCTGTTTTTT
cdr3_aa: CASNARPGVNTGELFF

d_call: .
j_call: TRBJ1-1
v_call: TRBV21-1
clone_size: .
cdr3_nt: TGTGCCAGCAGTAAAGGAGGGGGGGGCGTGAACACTGAAGCTTTCTTT
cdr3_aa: CASSKGGGGVNTEAFF

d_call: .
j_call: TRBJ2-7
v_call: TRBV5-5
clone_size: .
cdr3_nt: TGTGCCAGCAGCCCCGCCCCGGGGGACTCCTACGAGCAGTACTTC
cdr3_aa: CASSPAPGDSYEQYF

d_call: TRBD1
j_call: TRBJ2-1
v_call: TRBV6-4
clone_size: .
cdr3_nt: TGTGCCAGCAGTCCGGGACAGGGGGCTGGTGAGCAGTTCTTC
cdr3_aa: CASSPGQGAGEQFF

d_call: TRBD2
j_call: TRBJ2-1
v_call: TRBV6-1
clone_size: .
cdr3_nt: TGTGCCAGCAGGGAAAACCCGCCGGGGGCGGGGGGACTAAATGAGCAGTTCTTC
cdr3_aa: CASRENPPGAGGLNEQFF

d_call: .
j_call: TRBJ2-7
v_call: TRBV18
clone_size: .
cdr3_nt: TGTGCCAGCTCACCTGGCTCTGGGGCCTACGAGCAGTACTTC
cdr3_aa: CASSPGSGAYEQYF

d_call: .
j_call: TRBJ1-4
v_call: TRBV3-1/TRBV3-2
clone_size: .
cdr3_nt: TGTGCCAGCAGCCAAATTGGGAGTAATGAAAAACTGTTTTTT
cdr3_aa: CASSQIGSNEKLFF

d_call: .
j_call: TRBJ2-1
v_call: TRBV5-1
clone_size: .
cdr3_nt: TGCGCCAGCAGCCAAATAGACATAACTGGGAATGAGCAGTTCTTC
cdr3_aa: CASSQIDITGNEQFF

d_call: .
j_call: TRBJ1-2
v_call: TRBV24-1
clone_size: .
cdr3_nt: TGTGCCACCAGTGATCAGGCTGCCCCCTATGGCTACACCTTC
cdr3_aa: CATSDQAAPYGYTF

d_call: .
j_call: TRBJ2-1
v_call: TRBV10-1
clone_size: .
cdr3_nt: TGCGCCAGCAGTGCGTATGGCACCTACAATGAGCAGTTCTTC
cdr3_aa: CASSAYGTYNEQFF

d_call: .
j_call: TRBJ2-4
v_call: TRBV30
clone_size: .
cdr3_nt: TGTGCCTGGAGTGTACAGAGACAGAAAAACATTCAGTACTTC
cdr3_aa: CAWSVQRQKNIQYF

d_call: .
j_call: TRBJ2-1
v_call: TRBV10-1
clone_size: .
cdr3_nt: TGCGCCAGCAGTGGAGTGAGGGGTCGCTACAATGAGCAGTTCTTC
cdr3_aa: CASSGVRGRYNEQFF

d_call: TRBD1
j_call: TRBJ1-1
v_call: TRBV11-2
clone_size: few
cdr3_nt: TGTGCCAGCAGCTTAGATGGACAGGGTAGGACTGAAGCTTTCTTT
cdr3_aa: CASSLDGQGRTEAFF

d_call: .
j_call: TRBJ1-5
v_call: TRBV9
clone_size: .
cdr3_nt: TGTGCCAGCAGCGCGCTAGGGGTGGACAATCAGCCCCAGCATTTT
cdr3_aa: CASSALGVDNQPQHF

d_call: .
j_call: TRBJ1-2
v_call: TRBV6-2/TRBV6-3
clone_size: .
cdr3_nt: TGTGCCAGCAGTCAGAGGTGGCAGACCTATGGCTACACCTTC
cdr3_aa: CASSQRWQTYGYTF

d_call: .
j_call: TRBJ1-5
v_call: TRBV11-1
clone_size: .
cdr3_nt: TGTGCCAGCAGCTTAGCAGGAAATCAGCCCCAGCATTTT
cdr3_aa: CASSLAGNQPQHF

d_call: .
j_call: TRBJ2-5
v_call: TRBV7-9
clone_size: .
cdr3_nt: TGTGCCAGCAGCTTAGATGGCGGCTTCCAAGAGACCCAGTACTTC
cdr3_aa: CASSLDGGFQETQYF

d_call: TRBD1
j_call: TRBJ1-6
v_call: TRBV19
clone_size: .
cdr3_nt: TGTGCCGCAAGATCAGGGGGAAATTCACCCCTCCACTTT
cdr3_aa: CAARSGGNSPLHF

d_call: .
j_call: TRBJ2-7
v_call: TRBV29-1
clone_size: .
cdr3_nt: TGCAGCGTTCTGCCTGGGGGCAGCTCCTACGAGCAGTACTTC
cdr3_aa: CSVLPGGSSYEQYF

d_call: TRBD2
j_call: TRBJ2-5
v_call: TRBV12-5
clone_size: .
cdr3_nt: TGTGCTAGTGAAACTAGCGGGGGGGCCGGTAGGGAGACCCAGTACTTC
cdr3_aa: CASETSGGAGRETQYF

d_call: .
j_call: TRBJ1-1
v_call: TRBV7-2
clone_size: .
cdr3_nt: TGTGCCAGCAGCTTAGCTCGGGGAGGGTCCAGCAACACTGAAGCTTTCTTT
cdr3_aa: CASSLARGGSSNTEAFF

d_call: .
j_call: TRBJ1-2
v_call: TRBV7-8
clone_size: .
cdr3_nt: TGTGCCAGCAGTTCAGGGTTTATCGATGGCTACACCTTC
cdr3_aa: CASSSGFIDGYTF

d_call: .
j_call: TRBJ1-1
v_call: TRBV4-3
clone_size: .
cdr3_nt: TGCGCCAGCAGCCAAGTCGGAGGGACTGAAGCTTTCTTT
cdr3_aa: CASSQVGGTEAFF

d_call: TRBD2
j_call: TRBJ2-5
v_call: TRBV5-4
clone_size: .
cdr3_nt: TGTGCCAGCAGCCCCGGGGGAGCGGGGGACTTACAAGAGACCCAGTACTTC
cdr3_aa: CASSPGGAGDLQETQYF

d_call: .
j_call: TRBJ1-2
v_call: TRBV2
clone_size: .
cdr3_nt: TGTGCCAGCAGTGAACAGGTCTACTATGGCTACACCTTC
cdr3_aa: CASSEQVYYGYTF